Each of the 20 T cell receptor beta chains below was sequenced from the same sample in a study of neurological immune-mediated disorders. Time point meaning: longitudinal time-point 3. TCRdb used MiXCR to reprocess the 5' RACE reads, holding one entry per CDR3 protein. The sample carries about 45,000 distinct CDR3 sequences, 13% recorded once. The specimen sequenced was PBMCs. These receptors were taken from a man between 25 and 39 years old in good health.

The rearrangement joins TRBV20-1 to TRBJ2-7; TRBD2 is a possible D gene (5 bases). Trimming took 3 bases from V and 3 from J, leaving 12 bases between them. Germline V lookup: CDR1 DFQATT, CDR2 SNEGSKA (reference sequence). The CDR3 runs to 13 residues. For the CDR3, the DNA is TGCAGTGCTAGGTCGGGATTTTACTACGAGCAGTACTTC. Translation: CSARSGFYYEQYF.

This clonotype occurred many times. This chain uses TRBV5-1 with TRBJ2-2; no firm D call. From germline, CDR1 is SGHRS and CDR2 YFSETQ. V was clipped by 4 bases and J by 0 bases, with 10 bases between them. The length of the CDR3 is 15 residues. The CDR3 loop is CASSPDGSNTGELFF. The CDR3 bases are TGCGCCAGCAGCCCCGACGGATCGAACACCGGGGAGCTGTTTTTT.

This clonotype appeared many times. This sequence joins TRBV27 and TRBJ1-6; D is perhaps TRBD1 (5 bases). Germline V gene sequence: CDR1 MNHEY, CDR2 SMNVEV (reference sequence). Trimming shortened V by 5 bases and J by 4 bases, and 12 bases separated the two germline ends. The CDR3 covers 15 residues. The CDR3 reads CASSPETEYNSPLHF. The CDR3, as DNA: TGTGCCAGCAGTCCAGAGACAGAGTATAATTCACCCCTCCACTTT.

This clonotype appeared many times. The chain recombines TRBV5-1 with TRBJ2-7; TRBD2 matches at 9 bases. In germline, CDR1 is SGHRS, CDR2 YFSETQ. The CDR3 has 14 amino acids. The V gene end was trimmed by 7 bases and the J gene end by 5 bases; junction bases not matched to a gene: 10. CDR3 DNA sequence: TGCGCCAGCGGGAGAAGTAGCGGGAGAGACGAGCAGTACTTC. Amino acid sequence: CASGRSSGRDEQYF.

This clonotype has a count of ten or more. This chain uses TRBV5-1 with TRBJ2-1; 8 bases match TRBD1. Germline loops: CDR1 SGHRS, CDR2 YFSETQ. This CDR3 spans 14 amino acids. Trimming removed 4 bases from V and 9 bases from J; junction bases left unmatched: 9. CDR3: CASSPGQEWGEQFF. The CDR3 DNA follows: TGCGCCAGCAGCCCGGGACAGGAATGGGGTGAGCAGTTCTTC.

This clonotype was observed at least ten times. This rearrangement joins TRBV7-8 to TRBJ2-1, with 10 bases lining up with TRBD2. V was clipped by 5 bases and J by 2 bases; unmatched bases: 3. Germline CDR1 is SGHVS and CDR2 is FQNEAQ. The CDR3 spans 15 residues. The chain's CDR3 is CASSRTSGAYNEQFF. DNA for the CDR3: TGTGCCAGCAGCCGGACTAGCGGAGCCTACAATGAGCAGTTCTTC. The whole variable domain, remainder taken from reference TRBV7-8 and TRBJ2-1, is GAGVSQSPRYKVAKRGQDVALRCDPISGHVSLFWYQQALGQGPEFLTYFQNEAQLDKSGLPSDRFFAERPEGSVSTLKIQRTQQEDSAVYLCASSRTSGAYNEQFFGPGTRLTVL.

This clonotype was counted many times. This chain joins TRBV20-1 and TRBJ1-1, with D perhaps matching TRBD1 (6 bases). Germline V CDR1 and CDR2: DFQATT, SNEGSKA (reference sequence). The CDR3 runs to 13 residues. The V and J ends lost 6 bases and 0 bases respectively, with 11 bases between them. CDR3 sequence (DNA): TGCAGTGCACCCCGGGGGCTGAACACTGAAGCTTTCTTT. Translated, it gives CSAPRGLNTEAFF.

This clonotype occurred many times. V is TRBV25-1 and J is TRBJ2-1, with 12 bases matching TRBD2. Germline V gives CDR1 MGHDK, CDR2 SYGVNS. CDR3 length equals 17 residues. The J segment lost 0 bases and the V segment lost 5 bases, leaving 5 bases of the junction unmatched. The DNA for the CDR3 is TGTGCCAGCAGTACGACTAGCGGGAGTAGCTCCTACAATGAGCAGTTCTTC. It codes for CASSTTSGSSSYNEQFF.

This clonotype has at least ten counts. The gene calls are TRBV20-1 and TRBJ2-5; tentative D call: TRBD1 (6 bases). Looked up from germline, CDR1 is DFQATT and CDR2 is SNEGSKA (reference sequence). There are 15 residues in the CDR3. Trimming pared 0 bases from V and 0 bases from J, leaving 11 bases between. The CDR3, as DNA: TGCAGTGCTAGAGACTGGAGACAGGACCAAGAGACCCAGTACTTC. Translation: CSARDWRQDQETQYF.

This clonotype came up a few times. This rearrangement joins TRBV7-6 to TRBJ2-3; 10 bases agree with TRBD1. CDR1 is SGHVS and CDR2 is FNYEAQ in the germline V gene. The CDR3 totals 15 residues. The V gene end was trimmed by 5 bases and the J gene end by 6 bases; junction bases not matched to a gene: 8. As DNA, the CDR3 is TGTGCCAGCAGCCACCGGACAGGGGGTACGGATACGCAGTATTTT. Its protein product is CASSHRTGGTDTQYF.

This clonotype was detected ten times or more. The V and J genes are TRBV6-5 and TRBJ2-1; TRBD2 matches 8 bases. The germline gives CDR1 MNHEY, CDR2 SVGAGI. This CDR3 has 15 residues. V lost 0 bases to trimming and J lost 5 bases; unmatched junction nucleotides: 3. The CDR3 region has the DNA TGTGCCAGCAGTTACTCGAGCGGGAGCCACAATGAGCAGTTCTTC. The encoded protein is CASSYSSGSHNEQFF.

This clonotype was found many times. The rearrangement joins TRBV5-1 to TRBJ1-1; no clear D gene. Trimming took 4 bases from V and 0 from J, leaving 7 bases between them. The germline CDR1 and CDR2 sequences are SGHRS and YFSETQ. The CDR3 has 13 amino acids. CDR3 in DNA: TGCGCCAGCAGCGAGGGAGTGAACACTGAAGCTTTCTTT. Translation gives CASSEGVNTEAFF.

This clonotype has at least ten counts. The V call is TRBV5-1, the J call TRBJ2-3; 8 bases align to TRBD1. Looked up from germline, CDR1 is SGHRS and CDR2 is YFSETQ. Trimming cost V 3 bases and J 2 bases; bases outside gene matches: 5. The CDR3 covers 15 residues. CDR3 in DNA: TGCGCCAGCAGCTCGACAGGGGCCATCACAGATACGCAGTATTTT. Translating gives CASSSTGAITDTQYF.

This clonotype showed up many times. The chain links TRBV20-1 to TRBJ2-7; D is ambiguous. V was trimmed by 1 base and J by 0 bases, leaving 10 bases between them. This CDR3 spans 14 amino acids. Germline V gives CDR1 DFQATT, CDR2 SNEGSKA (reference sequence). The CDR3 loop is CSARAGTSSYEQYF. CDR3 nucleotide sequence: TGCAGTGCTAGAGCAGGAACGAGCTCCTACGAGCAGTACTTC.

The CDR3 sequence: CASSLLPSGTYNEQFF. CDR3 sequence (DNA): TGTGCCAGCAGCTTACTGCCTAGCGGGACCTACAATGAGCAGTTCTTC. This chain connects TRBV7-6 to TRBJ2-1; TRBD2 aligns across 9 bases. The ends lost 2 bases at V and 2 bases at J; junction bases unmatched: 4. The germline V gene encodes CDR1 SGHVS and CDR2 FNYEAQ. This CDR3 has 16 residues.

This clonotype was picked up many times. The chain's CDR3 is CASSLGYTGTYEQYF. The DNA of the CDR3 is TGCGCCAGCAGCTTGGGTTACACAGGGACCTACGAGCAGTACTTC. This sequence joins TRBV5-1 and TRBJ2-7; TRBD1 is a possible D gene (6 bases). Germline CDR1 SGHRS, CDR2 YFSETQ. V was cut by 0 bases and J by 2 bases, with 12 bases left in between. The CDR3 is 15 amino acids.

This clonotype was counted many times. The CDR3 loop reads CATSRVMQVYDSPLHF. CDR3 DNA: TGTGCCACCAGCAGAGTAATGCAGGTTTACGATTCACCCCTCCACTTT. This chain joins TRBV15 and TRBJ1-6; D remains ambiguous. Trimming stripped 1 base from V and 8 bases from J, with 15 bases between. Germline V CDR1 and CDR2: LNHNV, YYDKDF (reference sequence). The CDR3 is 16 amino acids. The whole variable domain, remainder taken from reference TRBV15 and TRBJ1-6, is DAMVIQNPRYQVTQFGKPVTLSCSQTLNHNVMYWYQQKSSQAPKLLFHYYDKDFNNEADTPDNFQSRRPNTSFCFLDIRSPGLGDTAMYLCATSRVMQVYDSPLHFGNGTRLTVT.

This clonotype was detected ten times or more. The rearrangement uses TRBV5-1 and TRBJ2-3; no reliable D call. Trimming removed 4 bases at V and 5 bases at J, with 8 bases between. This CDR3 is built from 12 residues. CDR1 SGHRS and CDR2 YFSETQ come from the germline V gene. The CDR3, as DNA: TGCGCCAGCAGCCTACCCGGAGATACGCAGTATTTT. It codes for CASSLPGDTQYF. The whole variable domain, filled in from reference TRBV5-1 and TRBJ2-3, reads KAGVTQTPRYLIKTRGQQVTLSCSPISGHRSVSWYQQTPGQGLQFLFEYFSETQRNKGNFPGRFSGRQFSNSRSEMNVSTLELGDSALYLCASSLPGDTQYFGPGTRLTVL.

The table lists this clonotype with many counts. This chain uses TRBV12-3 or TRBV12-4 with TRBJ2-2; D not resolved. The CDR3 totals 15 residues. The ends were cut back, 3 bases at V and 4 bases at J, with 12 bases in the middle. In DNA, the CDR3 is TGTGCCAGCAGTTTCAACCCTCGTACCACCGGGGAGCTGTTTTTT. It specifies CASSFNPRTTGELFF.

Ten or more counts support this clonotype. The chain is built from TRBV3-1 and TRBJ1-2; 9 nucleotides agree with TRBD1. The CDR3 is 15 amino acids. Germline V gene lookup returns CDR1 LGHDT and CDR2 YNNKEL (reference sequence). Germline trimming cut 0 bases from V and 8 bases from J; bases unmatched to any gene: 7. The CDR3 protein is CASSQDSGQGNGYTF. Written as DNA, the CDR3 is TGTGCCAGCAGCCAAGATAGCGGACAGGGGAACGGCTACACCTTC.